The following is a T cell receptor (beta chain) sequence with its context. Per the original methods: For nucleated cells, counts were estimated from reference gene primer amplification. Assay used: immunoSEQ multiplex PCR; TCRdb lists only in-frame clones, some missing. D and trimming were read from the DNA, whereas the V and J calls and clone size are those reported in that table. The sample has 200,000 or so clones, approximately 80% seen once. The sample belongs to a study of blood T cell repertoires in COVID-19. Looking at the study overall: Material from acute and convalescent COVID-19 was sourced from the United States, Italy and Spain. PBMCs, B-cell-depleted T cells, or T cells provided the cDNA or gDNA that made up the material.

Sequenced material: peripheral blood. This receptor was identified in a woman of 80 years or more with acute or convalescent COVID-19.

Here the CDR3 reads CASSLYALAGGETQYF. Here the CDR3 DNA reads TGTGCCAGCAGCTTATATGCACTAGCGGGAGGAGAGACCCAGTACTTC. V is TRBV7-3 and J is TRBJ2-5; TRBD2 aligns across 12 bases. Per the germline V gene, CDR1 is SGHTA and CDR2 is FQGTGA. J gave up 4 bases and V 2 bases, and 5 bases lay outside the gene matches. This CDR3 comprises 16 residues.